A selection of T cell receptor beta chains follows, all from one sample in a study of cytomegalovirus exposure and HLA in healthy donors. Sequencing was performed with immunoSEQ multiplex PCR; in TCRdb, only in-frame clones are kept and a portion is missing. The table lists around 33,000 clones, more than 85% of them singletons. Sequencing input: PBMCs. These receptors all come from a woman aged 18-29 years in good health and CMV-seronegative. CDR3s include the opening cysteine and the closing phenylalanine or tryptophan. Each record gives: CDR3 DNA, CDR3 protein, clone size, V gene, D gene, J gene. D genes are given only for firm matches. Size tells how often a clone was seen (once, few, many) or the class of an expanded clone, and some rows leave it out.

CDR3nt: TGCAGTGCCGACTTTAATGAAAAACTGTTTTTT
CDR3aa: CSADFNEKLFF
abundance: -
v_gene: TRBV20-1
d_gene: -
j_gene: TRBJ1-4

CDR3nt: TGTGCCTGGAGCCGAGGACAGGGTGCTTCCTACGAGCAGTACTTC
CDR3aa: CAWSRGQGASYEQYF
abundance: -
v_gene: TRBV30
d_gene: TRBD1
j_gene: TRBJ2-7

CDR3nt: TGTGCCAGCAGAGAACAGGGTTTCTATGGCTACACCTTC
CDR3aa: CASREQGFYGYTF
abundance: -
v_gene: TRBV11-2
d_gene: -
j_gene: TRBJ1-2

CDR3nt: TGTGCCAGCAGCCCTGGACAATCACGCAATCAGCCCCAGCATTTT
CDR3aa: CASSPGQSRNQPQHF
abundance: -
v_gene: TRBV7-9
d_gene: -
j_gene: TRBJ1-5

CDR3nt: TGTGCCAGCAGTCCGCCCGGGGTTAACTATGGCTACACCTTC
CDR3aa: CASSPPGVNYGYTF
abundance: -
v_gene: TRBV5-4
d_gene: -
j_gene: TRBJ1-2

CDR3nt: TGTGCCAGTAGTATCACCGGGACAGGGGACTCTGGCTACACCTTC
CDR3aa: CASSITGTGDSGYTF
abundance: -
v_gene: TRBV19
d_gene: TRBD1
j_gene: TRBJ1-2

CDR3nt: TGCGCCAGCAGCCCTCTAGCGGGAGGGCAAGAGACCCAGTACTTC
CDR3aa: CASSPLAGGQETQYF
abundance: -
v_gene: TRBV5-1
d_gene: TRBD2
j_gene: TRBJ2-5

CDR3nt: TGTGCCAGCAGTTTAGGGGACTGGCACAATGAGCAGTTCTTC
CDR3aa: CASSLGDWHNEQFF
abundance: once
v_gene: TRBV7-3
d_gene: -
j_gene: TRBJ2-1

CDR3nt: TGTGCCAACAGTGCGACGGCCTACAGGGGAGACTATGGCTACACCTTC
CDR3aa: CANSATAYRGDYGYTF
abundance: few
v_gene: TRBV25-1
d_gene: TRBD1
j_gene: TRBJ1-2

CDR3nt: TGTGCCAGCTATAAGACAGCCAAAATAGCCAAAAACATTCAGTACTTC
CDR3aa: CASYKTAKIAKNIQYF
abundance: -
v_gene: TRBV6-6
d_gene: -
j_gene: TRBJ2-4

CDR3nt: TGTGCCAGCAGCACACGGGGGGCCTCAACAAGGAAAGAGACCCAGTACTTC
CDR3aa: CASSTRGASTRKETQYF
abundance: -
v_gene: TRBV7-9
d_gene: -
j_gene: TRBJ2-5

CDR3nt: TGTGCCAGCAGTTCTGGGGCCTGGGGCACAGATACGCAGTATTTT
CDR3aa: CASSSGAWGTDTQYF
abundance: -
v_gene: TRBV27
d_gene: -
j_gene: TRBJ2-3

CDR3nt: TGTGCCAGCAGCCCGGACAGGGATGATACGCAGTATTTT
CDR3aa: CASSPDRDDTQYF
abundance: -
v_gene: TRBV9
d_gene: TRBD1
j_gene: TRBJ2-3

CDR3nt: TGTGCCAGCAGCTTAGCGGGTGGCGGGACTGAAGCTTTCTTT
CDR3aa: CASSLAGGGTEAFF
abundance: -
v_gene: TRBV7-8
d_gene: -
j_gene: TRBJ1-1

CDR3nt: TGTGCCAGCAGTCTGTATCCCCAAGCGGGAGGGTACAATGAGCAGTTCTTC
CDR3aa: CASSLYPQAGGYNEQFF
abundance: -
v_gene: TRBV28
d_gene: TRBD2
j_gene: TRBJ2-1

CDR3nt: TGTGCCAGCAGTTCACTCCCTAGCACAGATACGCAGTATTTT
CDR3aa: CASSSLPSTDTQYF
abundance: -
v_gene: TRBV27
d_gene: -
j_gene: TRBJ2-3

CDR3nt: TGTGCCAGTAGTCTCGCCGGGACAGGGGCCGGTCAGCCCCAGCATTTT
CDR3aa: CASSLAGTGAGQPQHF
abundance: -
v_gene: TRBV19
d_gene: TRBD1
j_gene: TRBJ1-5

CDR3nt: TGTGCATTGTCACATCCGGGACAGGGGGCGCAGCAGTACTTC
CDR3aa: CALSHPGQGAQQYF
abundance: -
v_gene: TRBV30
d_gene: TRBD1
j_gene: TRBJ2-7

CDR3nt: TGTGCCAGCAGTCCACAGACGACCACTGAAGCTTTCTTT
CDR3aa: CASSPQTTTEAFF
abundance: -
v_gene: TRBV6-1
d_gene: -
j_gene: TRBJ1-1

CDR3nt: TGTGCCAGCAGGGCCGGGACAGGGGGAGAGACCCAGTACTTC
CDR3aa: CASRAGTGGETQYF
abundance: -
v_gene: TRBV5-4
d_gene: TRBD1
j_gene: TRBJ2-5

CDR3nt: TGTGCCAGCAGCTTCATATCAGGGTCCGAGCAGTACTTC
CDR3aa: CASSFISGSEQYF
abundance: -
v_gene: TRBV7-3
d_gene: -
j_gene: TRBJ2-7

CDR3nt: TGCGCCAGCAGCCTTGCGACAGGGATAGGCGAAAAACTGTTTTTT
CDR3aa: CASSLATGIGEKLFF
abundance: -
v_gene: TRBV4-1
d_gene: TRBD1
j_gene: TRBJ1-4

CDR3nt: TGTGCCAGCAGTTTACTAGATACGCAGTATTTT
CDR3aa: CASSLLDTQYF
abundance: -
v_gene: TRBV28
d_gene: -
j_gene: TRBJ2-3

CDR3nt: TGCGCCAGCAGCTTAGTCCCAGGGTATGGCTACACCTTC
CDR3aa: CASSLVPGYGYTF
abundance: -
v_gene: TRBV5-1
d_gene: -
j_gene: TRBJ1-2

CDR3nt: TGTGCCAGCAGCTTCGGCGGGACGGATAATGAAAAACTGTTTTTT
CDR3aa: CASSFGGTDNEKLFF
abundance: -
v_gene: TRBV5-8
d_gene: -
j_gene: TRBJ1-4

CDR3nt: TGTGCCAGCAGTTTTAAGTTTGGCTGGGACAGACCCCCCTACGAGCAGTACTTC
CDR3aa: CASSFKFGWDRPPYEQYF
abundance: few
v_gene: TRBV28
d_gene: TRBD1
j_gene: TRBJ2-7

CDR3nt: TGTGCCATCAGTGAGTCACGGCGGAACTCTGGAAACACCATATATTTT
CDR3aa: CAISESRRNSGNTIYF
abundance: -
v_gene: TRBV10-3
d_gene: -
j_gene: TRBJ1-3

CDR3nt: TGTGCCAGCTCTGGACAGGCCCGGGCCAACGTCCTGACTTTC
CDR3aa: CASSGQARANVLTF
abundance: -
v_gene: TRBV14
d_gene: TRBD1
j_gene: TRBJ2-6

CDR3nt: TGCGCCAGCAGTGACGGGAGGGCCGTTAGATACAATGAGCAGTTCTTC
CDR3aa: CASSDGRAVRYNEQFF
abundance: -
v_gene: TRBV5-1
d_gene: TRBD2
j_gene: TRBJ2-1

CDR3nt: TGTGCCAGCAGTCAATCAGGGGCCGGGGAGCTGTTTTTT
CDR3aa: CASSQSGAGELFF
abundance: few
v_gene: TRBV27
d_gene: -
j_gene: TRBJ2-2

CDR3nt: TGCGCCAGCAGCTTCAGATTGGGTAGCACGATCGGAGGATACAATGAGCAGTTCTTC
CDR3aa: CASSFRLGSTIGGYNEQFF
abundance: -
v_gene: TRBV5-1
d_gene: -
j_gene: TRBJ2-1

CDR3nt: TGTGCCAGCACCGGCTGGGCGGGTGCGAGTGGGGCCAACGTCCTGACTTTC
CDR3aa: CASTGWAGASGANVLTF
abundance: -
v_gene: TRBV5-4
d_gene: -
j_gene: TRBJ2-6

CDR3nt: TGTGCCAGCAGCTTAGATCGATGGTGGGCTAGCGAGCGTCCTGAGCAGTTCTTC
CDR3aa: CASSLDRWWASERPEQFF
abundance: -
v_gene: TRBV11-2
d_gene: -
j_gene: TRBJ2-1

CDR3nt: TGTGCCAGTAGTGCCCTGCCGCAGGGCACAGATACGCAGTATTTT
CDR3aa: CASSALPQGTDTQYF
abundance: -
v_gene: TRBV19
d_gene: -
j_gene: TRBJ2-3

CDR3nt: TGTGCCAGCAGCTTAGGGAACGGGGGGGCCGAGTACTATGGCTACACCTTC
CDR3aa: CASSLGNGGAEYYGYTF
abundance: -
v_gene: TRBV7-8
d_gene: -
j_gene: TRBJ1-2

CDR3nt: TGTGCCAGCAGTGGCGGACAGGGAGGCCCTGGGGCCAACGTCCTGACTTTC
CDR3aa: CASSGGQGGPGANVLTF
abundance: -
v_gene: TRBV6-1
d_gene: TRBD1
j_gene: TRBJ2-6

CDR3nt: TGTGCCATCAGTCCCACTAGCGGCCTTAGCACAGATACGCAGTATTTT
CDR3aa: CAISPTSGLSTDTQYF
abundance: -
v_gene: TRBV10-3
d_gene: TRBD2
j_gene: TRBJ2-3

CDR3nt: TGTGCCAGCAAAGTGGAGGGGATGGCCTACGAGCAGTACTTC
CDR3aa: CASKVEGMAYEQYF
abundance: -
v_gene: TRBV6-6
d_gene: -
j_gene: TRBJ2-7

CDR3nt: TGCGCCAGCAGCCCCATATTTAAAGACAGATGGAGGACCCAGTACTTC
CDR3aa: CASSPIFKDRWRTQYF
abundance: -
v_gene: TRBV4-1
d_gene: -
j_gene: TRBJ2-5

CDR3nt: TGTGCCAGCAGTCGGTCCACTTTGTCTTACGAGCAGTACTTC
CDR3aa: CASSRSTLSYEQYF
abundance: once
v_gene: TRBV9
d_gene: -
j_gene: TRBJ2-7

CDR3nt: TGTGCCAGCAGCCCTGGACTAGCGGGAGCGGTCGGGGAGCTGTTTTTT
CDR3aa: CASSPGLAGAVGELFF
abundance: -
v_gene: TRBV7-6
d_gene: TRBD2
j_gene: TRBJ2-2

CDR3nt: TGTGCCACCAGCAGTAGATTCAGGGATGGCTACACCTTC
CDR3aa: CATSSRFRDGYTF
abundance: -
v_gene: TRBV15
d_gene: -
j_gene: TRBJ1-2

CDR3nt: TGTGCCAGCAGCTTCCCATTCCAGGGTGGTGAGCAGTTCTTC
CDR3aa: CASSFPFQGGEQFF
abundance: -
v_gene: TRBV11-2
d_gene: -
j_gene: TRBJ2-1

CDR3nt: TGTGCCAGTAGTTCGGGACTAGCGGTAGCCTACGAGCAGTACTTC
CDR3aa: CASSSGLAVAYEQYF
abundance: once
v_gene: TRBV19
d_gene: TRBD2
j_gene: TRBJ2-7

CDR3nt: TGTGCCAGCAGCATACCCGGGACAGGCTACAATGAGCAGTTCTTC
CDR3aa: CASSIPGTGYNEQFF
abundance: -
v_gene: TRBV9
d_gene: TRBD1
j_gene: TRBJ2-1

CDR3nt: TGTGCCAGCAGCTTAGTACCAGGGACTGGAAACACCATATATTTT
CDR3aa: CASSLVPGTGNTIYF
abundance: -
v_gene: TRBV7-2
d_gene: -
j_gene: TRBJ1-3

CDR3nt: TGTGCCAGCAGACTAGCGGGGGGCACAGATACGCAGTATTTT
CDR3aa: CASRLAGGTDTQYF
abundance: -
v_gene: TRBV27
d_gene: TRBD2
j_gene: TRBJ2-3

CDR3nt: TGTGCCAGCAGTGAAATTACAGGGGACACTGAAGCTTTCTTT
CDR3aa: CASSEITGDTEAFF
abundance: once
v_gene: TRBV6-1
d_gene: TRBD1
j_gene: TRBJ1-1

CDR3nt: TGTGCCATCAGTGAGTCTATGGGAGTGATAGTCGAGCAGTACTTC
CDR3aa: CAISESMGVIVEQYF
abundance: -
v_gene: TRBV10-3
d_gene: -
j_gene: TRBJ2-7

CDR3nt: TGCGCCAGCAGCTTGGGGTTAGCGGGAGGGATTAGCGATGAGCAGTTCTTC
CDR3aa: CASSLGLAGGISDEQFF
abundance: -
v_gene: TRBV5-1
d_gene: TRBD2
j_gene: TRBJ2-1

CDR3nt: TGTGCCTGGAGTTCATCCAGCAATCAGCCCCAGCATTTT
CDR3aa: CAWSSSSNQPQHF
abundance: -
v_gene: TRBV30
d_gene: -
j_gene: TRBJ1-5

CDR3nt: TGTGCCAGCAGTTTCGAGGGAATCTATGGCTACACCTTC
CDR3aa: CASSFEGIYGYTF
abundance: -
v_gene: TRBV28
d_gene: -
j_gene: TRBJ1-2

CDR3nt: TGTGCCAGCAGTGCCCGGAGCGGTGACTACAATGAGCAGTTCTTC
CDR3aa: CASSARSGDYNEQFF
abundance: -
v_gene: TRBV6-1
d_gene: -
j_gene: TRBJ2-1

CDR3nt: TGTGCCAGTAGTCAGCAGGGGGCTAGAGAAAAACTGTTTTTT
CDR3aa: CASSQQGAREKLFF
abundance: -
v_gene: TRBV19
d_gene: TRBD1
j_gene: TRBJ1-4

CDR3nt: TGTGCCAGCAGCTTATCCACAGGAGGGTACAATGAGCAGTTCTTC
CDR3aa: CASSLSTGGYNEQFF
abundance: few
v_gene: TRBV7-2
d_gene: -
j_gene: TRBJ2-1

CDR3nt: TGTGCCAGCAGACCGAACGAGGGACTAGCGAGCGAGACCCAGTACTTC
CDR3aa: CASRPNEGLASETQYF
abundance: -
v_gene: TRBV5-4
d_gene: TRBD2
j_gene: TRBJ2-5

CDR3nt: TGTGCCTGGAGGTGGGGCAGACCCTCAAATGGTGGCTACACCTTC
CDR3aa: CAWRWGRPSNGGYTF
abundance: -
v_gene: TRBV30
d_gene: -
j_gene: TRBJ1-2

CDR3nt: TGTGCCAGCAGCTCACCCGATACAGGGGTTTCAAACTACAATGAGCAGTTCTTC
CDR3aa: CASSSPDTGVSNYNEQFF
abundance: -
v_gene: TRBV7-2
d_gene: TRBD1
j_gene: TRBJ2-1